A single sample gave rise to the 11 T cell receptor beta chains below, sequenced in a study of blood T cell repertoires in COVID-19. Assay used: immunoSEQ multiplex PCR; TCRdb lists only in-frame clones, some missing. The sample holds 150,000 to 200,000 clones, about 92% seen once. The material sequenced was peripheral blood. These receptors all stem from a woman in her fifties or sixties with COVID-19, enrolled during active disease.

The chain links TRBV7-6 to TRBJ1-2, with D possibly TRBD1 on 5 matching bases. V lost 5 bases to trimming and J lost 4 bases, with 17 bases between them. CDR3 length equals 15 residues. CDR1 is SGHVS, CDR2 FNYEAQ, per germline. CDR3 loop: CASSPQGLGVYGYTF. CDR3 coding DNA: TGTGCCAGCAGCCCCCAGGGCCTAGGAGTCTATGGCTACACCTTC.

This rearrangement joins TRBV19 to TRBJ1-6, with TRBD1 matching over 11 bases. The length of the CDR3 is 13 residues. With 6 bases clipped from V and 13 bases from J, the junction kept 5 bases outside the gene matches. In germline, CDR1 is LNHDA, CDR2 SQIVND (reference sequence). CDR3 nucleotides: TGTGCCAGTAGAAGGACAGGGGGCACTCCCCTCCACTTT. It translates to CASRRTGGTPLHF.

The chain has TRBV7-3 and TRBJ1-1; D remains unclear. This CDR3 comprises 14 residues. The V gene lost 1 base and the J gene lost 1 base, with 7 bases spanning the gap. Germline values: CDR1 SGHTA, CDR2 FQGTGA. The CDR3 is CASSLSSGNTEAFF. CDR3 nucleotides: TGTGCCAGCAGCTTAAGTAGCGGGAACACTGAAGCTTTCTTT.

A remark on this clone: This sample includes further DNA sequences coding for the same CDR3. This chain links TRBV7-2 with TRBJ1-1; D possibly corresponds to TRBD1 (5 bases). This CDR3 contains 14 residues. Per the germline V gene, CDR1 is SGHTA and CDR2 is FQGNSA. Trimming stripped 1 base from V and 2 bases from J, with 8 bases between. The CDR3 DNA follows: TGTGCCAGCAGCTTAGAGGGGTCCAACACTGAAGCTTTCTTT. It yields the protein CASSLEGSNTEAFF.

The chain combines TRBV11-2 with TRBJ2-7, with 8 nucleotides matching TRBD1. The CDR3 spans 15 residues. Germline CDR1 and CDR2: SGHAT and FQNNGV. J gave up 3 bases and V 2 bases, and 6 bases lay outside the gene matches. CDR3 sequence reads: CASSLRDRRNYEQYF. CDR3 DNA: TGTGCCAGCAGCTTAAGGGACAGGCGAAACTACGAGCAGTACTTC.

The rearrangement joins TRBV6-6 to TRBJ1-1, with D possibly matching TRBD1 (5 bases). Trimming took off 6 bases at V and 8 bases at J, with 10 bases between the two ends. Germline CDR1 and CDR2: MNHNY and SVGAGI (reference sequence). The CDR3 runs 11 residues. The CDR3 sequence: CASSTRGEAFF. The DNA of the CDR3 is TGTGCCAGCAGCACAAGGGGAGAAGCTTTCTTT.

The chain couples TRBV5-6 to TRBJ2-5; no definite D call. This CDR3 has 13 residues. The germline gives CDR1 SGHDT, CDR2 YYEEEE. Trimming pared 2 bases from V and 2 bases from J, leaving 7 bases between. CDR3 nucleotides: TGTGCCAGCAGCTTAGACATTCAAGAGACCCAGTACTTC. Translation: CASSLDIQETQYF.

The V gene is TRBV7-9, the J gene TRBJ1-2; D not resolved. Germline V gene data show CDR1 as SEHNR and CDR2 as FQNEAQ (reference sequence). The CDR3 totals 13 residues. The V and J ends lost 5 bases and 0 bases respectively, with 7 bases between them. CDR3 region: CASSPRSNYGYTF. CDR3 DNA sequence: TGTGCCAGCAGCCCGCGGTCTAACTATGGCTACACCTTC. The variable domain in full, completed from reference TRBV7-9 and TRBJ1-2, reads DTGVSQNPRHKITKRGQNVTFRCDPISEHNRLYWYRQTLGQGPEFLTYFQNEAQLEKSRLLSDRFSAERPKGSFSTLEIQRTEQGDSAMYLCASSPRSNYGYTFGSGTRLTVV.

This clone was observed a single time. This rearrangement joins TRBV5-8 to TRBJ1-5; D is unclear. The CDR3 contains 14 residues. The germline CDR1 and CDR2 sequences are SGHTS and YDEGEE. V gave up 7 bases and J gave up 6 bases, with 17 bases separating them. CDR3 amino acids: CASVPYVPGQPQHF. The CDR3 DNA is TGTGCCAGCGTCCCCTACGTGCCAGGTCAGCCCCAGCATTTT.

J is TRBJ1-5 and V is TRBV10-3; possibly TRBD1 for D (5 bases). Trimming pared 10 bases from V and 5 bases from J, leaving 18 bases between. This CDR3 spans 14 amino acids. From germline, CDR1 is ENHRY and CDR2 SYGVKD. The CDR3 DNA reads TGTGCCACAAAAACGGGCAGGGAACATCAGCCCCAGCATTTT. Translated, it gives CATKTGREHQPQHF.

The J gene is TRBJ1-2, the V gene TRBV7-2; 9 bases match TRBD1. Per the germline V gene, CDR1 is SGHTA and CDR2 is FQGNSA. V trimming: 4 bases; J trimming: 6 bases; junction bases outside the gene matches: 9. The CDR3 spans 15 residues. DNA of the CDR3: TGTGCCAGCAGCTCAACCTCGACAGGGGGGGATGGCTACACCTTC. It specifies CASSSTSTGGDGYTF.